This T cell receptor beta chain was obtained from a study of shared clonotypes between healthy human individuals. Study-level results: Sharing across four donors was highest in naive CD4 (approximately 5%) and lowest in memory CD8 (around 0.4%). Among donors, clonotype sharing was expected to be affected by sequencing depth.

The data were produced by immunoSEQ multiplex PCR, yet TCRdb's version contains in-frame clones alone and is incomplete. The table records roughly 850,000 clones, roughly 96% of them present only once. Concerning this clone: What it recognizes is unknown.

Naive CD8 isolation took CD45RO-negative cells positively selected for CCR7 and excluded terminally differentiated effector memory CD45RA+ cells. Trimming removed 1 base from V and 5 bases from J, with 12 bases in between. Per germline, CDR1 MGHRA and CDR2 YSYEKL. This CDR3 comprises 14 residues. The genes are TRBV4-1 and TRBJ2-7; D is perhaps TRBD2 (7 bases). The specimen sequenced was naive CD8+ T cells sorted from blood. The source is a man under 40 in good health. CDR3 DNA: TGCGCCAGCAGCCAAGGGGGGGGCTGGGACGAGCAGTACTTC. It encodes CASSQGGGWDEQYF.